Listed here is a single TCR beta chain. The data stem from a study of shared T cell receptors in the human thymus. Sequencing was performed with immunoSEQ multiplex PCR; in TCRdb, only in-frame clones are kept and a portion is missing. This table has approximately 730,000 clones, approximately 85% appearing once. Trimming cost V 7 bases and J 4 bases; bases outside gene matches: 11. The V gene's germline CDR1 is MNHEY and CDR2 SMNVEV (reference sequence). The CDR3 has 16 residues. These data are also associated with another study on human thymus T cells. That work states: Serving as donors were healthy Finnish infants, each of whom was having open corrective surgery for congenital heart defects. During corrective heart surgery, resections were taken, and the thymus tissue came from them. Thymic and blood repertoires seemed to favor certain V and J genes. Thymic repertoires from unrelated individuals overlapped highly, related research reported.

Sequencing used thymocytes. This TCR was sampled from a girl younger than two with a congenital heart defect. This chain links TRBV27 with TRBJ1-2, with 11 bases lining up with TRBD1. The CDR3, as DNA: TGTGCCAGCACTCCGGAGGGACAGGGGGGGGCCTATGGCTACACCTTC. The encoded protein is CASTPEGQGGAYGYTF.